The rows below give T cell receptor beta chains drawn from one sample of a study of blood T cell repertoires in COVID-19. Generated by immunoSEQ multiplex PCR, the TCRdb table keeps only in-frame clones and is missing some. The data hold roughly 100,000 clones, with around 91% observed a single time. Sequencing was carried out using peripheral blood. All receptors come from a woman older than 75 with acute or convalescent COVID-19. The CDR3 runs from the conserved cysteine through the conserved F or W. The D gene is left open where the match is weak. Rows may omit the clone size; those that give it use once, few, many or a size class.

clone size: .
J gene: TRBJ1-2
V gene: TRBV5-5
D gene: .
CDR3 DNA: TGTGCCAGCAGTCCCAGGGTTATGGATGGCTACACCTTC
CDR3 protein: CASSPRVMDGYTF

clone size: .
J gene: TRBJ2-1
V gene: TRBV29-1
D gene: TRBD1
CDR3 DNA: TGCAGCGGTATTGAGGGACAGGCGTCGTACAATGAGCAGTTCTTC
CDR3 protein: CSGIEGQASYNEQFF

clone size: .
J gene: TRBJ1-2
V gene: TRBV19
D gene: .
CDR3 DNA: TGTGCCAGTAGTATAGCCGGCCCGGGTATGACCTTC
CDR3 protein: CASSIAGPGMTF

clone size: .
J gene: TRBJ2-2
V gene: TRBV5-8
D gene: TRBD2
CDR3 DNA: TGTGCCAGCAGCTTTACTAGCGGGACTTGGATGAACACCGGGGAGCTGTTTTTT
CDR3 protein: CASSFTSGTWMNTGELFF

clone size: .
J gene: TRBJ2-7
V gene: TRBV18
D gene: TRBD1
CDR3 DNA: TGTGCCAGCTCACCACGCTCCGACAGGGGGTTTTTTTACTTC
CDR3 protein: CASSPRSDRGFFYF

clone size: .
J gene: TRBJ1-1
V gene: TRBV10-3
D gene: .
CDR3 DNA: TGTGCCATCAGTGCCCGACAGAGCTTGAACACTGAAGCTTTCTTT
CDR3 protein: CAISARQSLNTEAFF

clone size: .
J gene: TRBJ1-2
V gene: TRBV6-5
D gene: .
CDR3 DNA: TGTGCCAGCAGTTACTCTCGGGGAGCTAACTATGGCTACACCTTC
CDR3 protein: CASSYSRGANYGYTF

clone size: .
J gene: TRBJ2-7
V gene: TRBV15
D gene: TRBD1
CDR3 DNA: TGTGCCACCAGCAGAGGAGGACAGGGCTACTACGAGCAGTACTTC
CDR3 protein: CATSRGGQGYYEQYF

clone size: .
J gene: TRBJ1-2
V gene: TRBV6-6
D gene: .
CDR3 DNA: TGTGCCAGCAGCCCGGACAGACCTAACTATGGCTACACCTTC
CDR3 protein: CASSPDRPNYGYTF

clone size: few
J gene: TRBJ2-7
V gene: TRBV28
D gene: .
CDR3 DNA: TGTGCCAGCAGTTTACGGGTGCTCCCCTACGAGCAGTACTTC
CDR3 protein: CASSLRVLPYEQYF

clone size: .
J gene: TRBJ2-4
V gene: TRBV28
D gene: .
CDR3 DNA: TGTGCCAGCTCCTGGCGGGGCATTCAGTACTTC
CDR3 protein: CASSWRGIQYF

clone size: .
J gene: TRBJ1-1
V gene: TRBV28
D gene: .
CDR3 DNA: TGTGCCAGCAGTTATCGCGACACTGAAGCTTTCTTT
CDR3 protein: CASSYRDTEAFF

clone size: .
J gene: TRBJ1-1
V gene: TRBV7-3
D gene: TRBD1
CDR3 DNA: TGTGCCAGCAGCTTAATCGCAGGGGGCATCACTGAAGCTTTCTTT
CDR3 protein: CASSLIAGGITEAFF

clone size: .
J gene: TRBJ2-7
V gene: TRBV28
D gene: .
CDR3 DNA: TGTGCCAGCAGTGTCCAGTCAGGGAATCCCTACGAGCAGTACTTC
CDR3 protein: CASSVQSGNPYEQYF

clone size: once
J gene: TRBJ1-4
V gene: TRBV5-1
D gene: TRBD1
CDR3 DNA: TGCGCCAGCAGCTTAAACACAGGGGGCGGAGATGAAAAACTGTTTTTT
CDR3 protein: CASSLNTGGGDEKLFF

clone size: once
J gene: TRBJ2-7
V gene: TRBV5-1
D gene: .
CDR3 DNA: TGCGCCAGCAGCTTGACACAGGGACCCTACGAGCAGTACTTC
CDR3 protein: CASSLTQGPYEQYF

clone size: once
J gene: TRBJ1-4
V gene: TRBV5-5
D gene: .
CDR3 DNA: TGTGCCAGCAGAGGGACACCGACAACTAATGAAAAACTGTTTTTT
CDR3 protein: CASRGTPTTNEKLFF

clone size: .
J gene: TRBJ1-1
V gene: TRBV7-9
D gene: .
CDR3 DNA: TGTGCCAGCAGCTTAGCTCGGGGGGACGAAGCTTTCTTT
CDR3 protein: CASSLARGDEAFF

clone size: .
J gene: TRBJ2-5
V gene: TRBV13
D gene: .
CDR3 DNA: TGTGCCAGCAGCTTTAGGGGGGGCCGGGAGACCCAGTACTTC
CDR3 protein: CASSFRGGRETQYF

clone size: .
J gene: TRBJ1-4
V gene: TRBV5-1
D gene: .
CDR3 DNA: TGCGCCAGCAGCAGGACAAGAGGCAATGAAAAACTGTTTTTT
CDR3 protein: CASSRTRGNEKLFF

clone size: .
J gene: TRBJ1-1
V gene: TRBV5-1
D gene: TRBD1
CDR3 DNA: TGCGCCAGCAGCTTGACCCGGGACAGGGTTTATAACACTGAAGCTTTCTTT
CDR3 protein: CASSLTRDRVYNTEAFF

clone size: .
J gene: TRBJ2-7
V gene: TRBV19
D gene: .
CDR3 DNA: TGTGCCAGTAGTATTAATTCCGTCTACGAGCAGTACTTC
CDR3 protein: CASSINSVYEQYF

clone size: .
J gene: TRBJ1-5
V gene: TRBV18
D gene: .
CDR3 DNA: TGTGCCAGCTCACCACGCCACCGGCGACTTAATCAGCCCCAGCATTTT
CDR3 protein: CASSPRHRRLNQPQHF

clone size: .
J gene: TRBJ1-2
V gene: TRBV15
D gene: .
CDR3 DNA: TGTGCCACCAGCAAGACGGGTTATTGGGTTAACTATGGCTACACCTTC
CDR3 protein: CATSKTGYWVNYGYTF

clone size: .
J gene: TRBJ1-1
V gene: TRBV3-1/TRBV3-2
D gene: TRBD1
CDR3 DNA: TGTGCCAGCAGCACAGGTACCGGGACAGGGAGAAAGTTGTACACTGAAGCTTTCTTT
CDR3 protein: CASSTGTGTGRKLYTEAFF

clone size: .
J gene: TRBJ2-1
V gene: TRBV9
D gene: TRBD2
CDR3 DNA: TGTGCCAGCAGCGTAGCCGGGGGGACCTCCTACAATGAGCAGTTCTTC
CDR3 protein: CASSVAGGTSYNEQFF